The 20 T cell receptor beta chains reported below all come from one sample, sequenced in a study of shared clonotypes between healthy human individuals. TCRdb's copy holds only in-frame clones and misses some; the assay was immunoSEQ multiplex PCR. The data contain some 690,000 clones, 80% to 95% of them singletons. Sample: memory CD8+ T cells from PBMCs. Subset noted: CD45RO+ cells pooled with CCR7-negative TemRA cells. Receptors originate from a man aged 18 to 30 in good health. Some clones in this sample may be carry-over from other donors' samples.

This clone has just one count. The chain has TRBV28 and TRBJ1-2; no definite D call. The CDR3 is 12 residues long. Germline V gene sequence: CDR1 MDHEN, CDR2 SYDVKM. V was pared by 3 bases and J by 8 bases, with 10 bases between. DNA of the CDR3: TGTGCCAGCAGTTTCCCTCCGGGGGGCTACACCTTC. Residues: CASSFPPGGYTF.

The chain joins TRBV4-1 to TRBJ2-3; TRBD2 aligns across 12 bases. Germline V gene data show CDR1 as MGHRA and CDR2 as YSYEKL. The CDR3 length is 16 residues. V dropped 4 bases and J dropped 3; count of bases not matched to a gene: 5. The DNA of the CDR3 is TGCGCCAGCAGCCCCGAAGGACTAGCGGGAACAGATACGCAGTATTTT. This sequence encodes CASSPEGLAGTDTQYF.

The CDR3 region is CASSIDSKGYEQYF. CDR3 in DNA: TGTGCCAGTAGTATCGACAGTAAGGGATACGAGCAGTACTTC. The chain uses TRBV19 and TRBJ2-7; TRBD1 might be the D (5 bases). The CDR3 consists of 14 residues. Per germline, CDR1 LNHDA and CDR2 SQIVND (reference sequence). The V gene lost 3 bases and the J gene lost 4 bases, with 13 bases spanning the gap.

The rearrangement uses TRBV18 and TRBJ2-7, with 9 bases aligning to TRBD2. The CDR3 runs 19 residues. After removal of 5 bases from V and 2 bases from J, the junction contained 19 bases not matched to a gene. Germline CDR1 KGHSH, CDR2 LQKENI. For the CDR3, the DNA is TGTGCCAGCTCAGGTAAAGGGGAAGGGCTAGCGGGACTAACCTACGAGCAGTACTTC. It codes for CASSGKGEGLAGLTYEQYF.

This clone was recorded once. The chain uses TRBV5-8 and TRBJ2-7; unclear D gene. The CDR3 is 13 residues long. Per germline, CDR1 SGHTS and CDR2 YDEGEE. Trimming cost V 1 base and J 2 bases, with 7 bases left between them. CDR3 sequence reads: CASSLSRTYEQYF. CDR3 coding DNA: TGTGCCAGCAGCTTGAGCCGGACCTACGAGCAGTACTTC.

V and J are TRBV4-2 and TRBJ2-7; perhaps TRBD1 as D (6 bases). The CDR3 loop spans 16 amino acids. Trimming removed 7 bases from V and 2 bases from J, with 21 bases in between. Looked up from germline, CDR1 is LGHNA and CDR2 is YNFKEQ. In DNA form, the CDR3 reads TGTGCCAGCAACCCCGGTCCAGGGGACCGCACCTACGAGCAGTACTTC. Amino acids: CASNPGPGDRTYEQYF.

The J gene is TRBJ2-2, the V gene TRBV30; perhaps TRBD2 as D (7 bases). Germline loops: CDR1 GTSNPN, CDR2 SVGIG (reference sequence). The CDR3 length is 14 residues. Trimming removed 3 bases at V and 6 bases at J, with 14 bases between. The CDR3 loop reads CAWSLRGGPGELFF. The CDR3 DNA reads TGTGCCTGGAGCCTAAGGGGGGGTCCCGGGGAGCTGTTTTTT.

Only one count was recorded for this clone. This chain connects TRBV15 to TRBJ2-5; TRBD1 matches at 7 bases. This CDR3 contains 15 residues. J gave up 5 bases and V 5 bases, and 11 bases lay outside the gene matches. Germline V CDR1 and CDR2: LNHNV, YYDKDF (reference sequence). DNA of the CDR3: TGTGCCACCAGCGGCGACCAGGGGGTTCGGGAGACCCAGTACTTC. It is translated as CATSGDQGVRETQYF.

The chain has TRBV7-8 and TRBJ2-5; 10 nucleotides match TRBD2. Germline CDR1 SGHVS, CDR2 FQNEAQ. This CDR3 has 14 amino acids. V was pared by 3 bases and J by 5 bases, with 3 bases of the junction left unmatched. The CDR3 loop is CASSFSGRHETQYF. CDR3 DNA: TGTGCCAGCAGCTTTAGCGGGAGGCACGAGACCCAGTACTTC.

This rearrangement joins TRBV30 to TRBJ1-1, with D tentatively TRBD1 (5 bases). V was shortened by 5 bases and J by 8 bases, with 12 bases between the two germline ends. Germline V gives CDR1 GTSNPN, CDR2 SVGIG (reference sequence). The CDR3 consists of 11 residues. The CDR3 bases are TGTGCCTGGGGGATGACAGCAGAAGCTTTCTTT. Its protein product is CAWGMTAEAFF.

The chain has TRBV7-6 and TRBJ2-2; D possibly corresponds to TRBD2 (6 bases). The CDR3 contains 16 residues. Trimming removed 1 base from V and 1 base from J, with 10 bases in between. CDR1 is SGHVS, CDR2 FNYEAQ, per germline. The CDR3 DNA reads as TGTGCCAGCAGCTTAGTAACCGGGAGGAACACCGGGGAGCTGTTTTTT. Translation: CASSLVTGRNTGELFF.

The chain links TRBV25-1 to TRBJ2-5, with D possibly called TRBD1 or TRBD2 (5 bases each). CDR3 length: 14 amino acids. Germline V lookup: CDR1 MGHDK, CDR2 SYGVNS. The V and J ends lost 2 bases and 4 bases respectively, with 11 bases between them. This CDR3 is CASSERQGAETQYF. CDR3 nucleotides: TGTGCCAGCAGTGAACGGCAGGGAGCAGAGACCCAGTACTTC.

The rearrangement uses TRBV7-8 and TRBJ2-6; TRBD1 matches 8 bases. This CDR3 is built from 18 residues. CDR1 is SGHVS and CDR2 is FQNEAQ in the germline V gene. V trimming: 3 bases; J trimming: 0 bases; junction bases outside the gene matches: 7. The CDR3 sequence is CASSFPGQESSGANVLTF. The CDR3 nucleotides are TGTGCCAGCAGCTTCCCGGGACAGGAGAGCTCTGGGGCCAACGTCCTGACTTTC.

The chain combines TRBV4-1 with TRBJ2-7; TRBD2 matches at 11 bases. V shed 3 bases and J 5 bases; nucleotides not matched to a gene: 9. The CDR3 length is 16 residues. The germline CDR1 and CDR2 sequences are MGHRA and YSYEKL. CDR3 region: CASSHPLGLADHEQYF. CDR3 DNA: TGCGCCAGCAGCCATCCCCTGGGACTAGCGGACCACGAGCAGTACTTC.

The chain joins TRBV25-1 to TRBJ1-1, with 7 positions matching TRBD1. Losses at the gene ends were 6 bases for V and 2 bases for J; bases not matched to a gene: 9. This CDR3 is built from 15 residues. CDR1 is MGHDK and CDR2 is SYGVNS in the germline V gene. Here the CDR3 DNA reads TGTGCCAGCAGAGTCTCACAGGGGTTCAACACTGAAGCTTTCTTT. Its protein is CASRVSQGFNTEAFF.

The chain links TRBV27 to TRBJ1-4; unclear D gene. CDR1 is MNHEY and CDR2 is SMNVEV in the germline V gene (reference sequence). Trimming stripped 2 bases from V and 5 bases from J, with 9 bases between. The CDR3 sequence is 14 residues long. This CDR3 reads CASSLRALNEKLFF. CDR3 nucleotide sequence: TGTGCCAGCAGTTTACGGGCCCTAAATGAAAAACTGTTTTTT.

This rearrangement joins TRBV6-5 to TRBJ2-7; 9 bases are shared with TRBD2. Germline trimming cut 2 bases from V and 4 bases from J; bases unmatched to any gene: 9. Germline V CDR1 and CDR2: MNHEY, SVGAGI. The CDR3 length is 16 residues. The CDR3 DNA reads TGTGCCAGCAGTTACCGGTCCCCAGCGGGAGGATACGAGCAGTACTTC. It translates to CASSYRSPAGGYEQYF.

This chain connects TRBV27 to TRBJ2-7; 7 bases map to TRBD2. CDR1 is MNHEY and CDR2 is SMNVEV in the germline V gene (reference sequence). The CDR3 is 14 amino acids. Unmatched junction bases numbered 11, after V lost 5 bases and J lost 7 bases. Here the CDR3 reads CASSIRDPGREQYF. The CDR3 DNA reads TGTGCCAGCAGTATCCGGGACCCCGGGAGGGAGCAGTACTTC.

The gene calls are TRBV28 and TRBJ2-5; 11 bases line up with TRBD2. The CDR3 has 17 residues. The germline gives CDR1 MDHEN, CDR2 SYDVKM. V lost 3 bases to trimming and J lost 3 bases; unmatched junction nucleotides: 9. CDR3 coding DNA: TGTGCCAGCAGTTTTTTCGTGACTAGCGGGACGGAAGAGACCCAGTACTTC. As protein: CASSFFVTSGTEETQYF.

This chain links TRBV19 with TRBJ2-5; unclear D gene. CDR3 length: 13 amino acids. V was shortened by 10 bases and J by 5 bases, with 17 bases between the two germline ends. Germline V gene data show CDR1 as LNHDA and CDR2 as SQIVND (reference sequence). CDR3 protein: CATSPLMGETQYF. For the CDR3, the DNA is TGTGCCACCTCCCCCCTGATGGGGGAGACCCAGTACTTC.